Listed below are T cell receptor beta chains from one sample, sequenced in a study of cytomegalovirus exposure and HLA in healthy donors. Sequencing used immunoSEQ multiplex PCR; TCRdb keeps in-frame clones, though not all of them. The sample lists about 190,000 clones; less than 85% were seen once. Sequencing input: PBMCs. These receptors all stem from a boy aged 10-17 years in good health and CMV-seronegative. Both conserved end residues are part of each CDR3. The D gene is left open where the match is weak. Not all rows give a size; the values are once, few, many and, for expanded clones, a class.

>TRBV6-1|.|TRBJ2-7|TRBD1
TGTGCCAGCAGTGTGGAGAGGACATCAGGGGGCGGGAAGGCTGGGCAGTACTTC
CASSVERTSGGGKAGQYF
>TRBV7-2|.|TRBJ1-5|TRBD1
TGTGCCAGCAGCCGCCACGGGACAGGCGGCAATCAGCCCCAGCATTTT
CASSRHGTGGNQPQHF
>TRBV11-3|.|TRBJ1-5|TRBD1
TGTGCCAGCAGCGCAGGGGGCCTTCAGCCCCAGCATTTT
CASSAGGLQPQHF
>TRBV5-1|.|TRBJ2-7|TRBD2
TGCGCCAGCAGCCGTCGTAGCGGGAGCGACGAGCAGTACTTC
CASSRRSGSDEQYF
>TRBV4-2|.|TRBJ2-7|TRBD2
TGTGCCAGCAGCCAGACCAGCGGGGTATTCTACGAGCAGTACTTC
CASSQTSGVFYEQYF
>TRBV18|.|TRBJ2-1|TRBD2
TGTGCCAGCTCACTCATAGCGGGAGGGAGCTCCTACAATGAGCAGTTCTTC
CASSLIAGGSSYNEQFF
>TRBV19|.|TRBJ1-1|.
TGTGCCAGTACCTCCCCCCAGGCGAACACTGAAGCTTTCTTT
CASTSPQANTEAFF
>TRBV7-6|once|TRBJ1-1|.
TGTGCCAGCAGCTTTGACCAGGGAGGGAGCACTGAAGCTTTCTTT
CASSFDQGGSTEAFF
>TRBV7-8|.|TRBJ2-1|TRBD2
TGTGCCAGCAGCCCCCTGGGACTAGAAGCGTCGGATGAGCAGTTCTTC
CASSPLGLEASDEQFF
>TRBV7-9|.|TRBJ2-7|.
TGTGCCAGCAGCCACGACCAGCACGGCGGAACCTACGAGCAGTACTTC
CASSHDQHGGTYEQYF
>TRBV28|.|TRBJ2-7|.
TGTGCCAGCAGTTCAGACACAGCCTACGAGCAGTACTTC
CASSSDTAYEQYF
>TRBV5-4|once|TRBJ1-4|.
TGTGCCAGCAGCTTGGACCTTGGGAGGGAAAAACTGTTTTTT
CASSLDLGREKLFF
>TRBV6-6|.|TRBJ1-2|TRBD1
TGTGCCAGCAGCCTCCTGGGGGCAGGGGGCCCCTATGGCTACACCTTC
CASSLLGAGGPYGYTF
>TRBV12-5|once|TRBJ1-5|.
TGTGCTAGTGGTACGAGCGGCGATCAGCCCCAGCATTTT
CASGTSGDQPQHF
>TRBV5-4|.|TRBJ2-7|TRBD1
TGTGCCAGCAGCTTTCTCACAGGGGATCTATACGAGCAGTACTTC
CASSFLTGDLYEQYF
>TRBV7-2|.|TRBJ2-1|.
TGTGCCAGCAGCTTAGGTTTTAGGAGTCTCTCCTACAATGAGCAGTTCTTC
CASSLGFRSLSYNEQFF
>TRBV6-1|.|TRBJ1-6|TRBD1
TGTGCCAGCAGTGAAAGGACAGGACAGGAAGTAGCCTATAATTCACCCCTCCACTTT
CASSERTGQEVAYNSPLHF
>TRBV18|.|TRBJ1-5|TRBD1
TGTGCCAGCTCACTAATGACAGGGGCGGTGAATCAGCCCCAGCATTTT
CASSLMTGAVNQPQHF
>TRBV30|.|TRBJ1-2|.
TGTGCCTGGTTTCGGGGGAACTATGGCTACACCTTC
CAWFRGNYGYTF
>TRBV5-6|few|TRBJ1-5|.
TGTGCCAGCAGCTTGTTGAGGAAGCGCAATCAGCCCCAGCATTTT
CASSLLRKRNQPQHF
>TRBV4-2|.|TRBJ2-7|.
TGTGCCAGCAGCCAAGAGAAGGGGGTTAGCTCCTACGAGCAGTACTTC
CASSQEKGVSSYEQYF
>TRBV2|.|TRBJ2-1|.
TGTGCCAGCAGTGAAAAACAGGGGGGGTACAATGAGCAGTTCTTC
CASSEKQGGYNEQFF
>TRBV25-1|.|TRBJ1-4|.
TGTGCCAGCAGTGCGCGGACAGATGAAAAACTGTTTTTT
CASSARTDEKLFF
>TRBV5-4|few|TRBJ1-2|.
TGTGCCAGCAGCCCCCTTGAGTCGCGAGGCTACACCTTC
CASSPLESRGYTF
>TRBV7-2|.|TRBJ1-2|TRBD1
TGTGCCAGCAGCTTAGGGGGGACAGGCCTCTATGGCTACACCTTC
CASSLGGTGLYGYTF
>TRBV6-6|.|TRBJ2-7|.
TGTGCCAGCAGTCGGGAACGAACCTACGAGCAGTACTTC
CASSRERTYEQYF
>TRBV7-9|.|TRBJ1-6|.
TGTGCCAGCAGCTTGACAGTTGATAATTCACCCCTCCACTTT
CASSLTVDNSPLHF
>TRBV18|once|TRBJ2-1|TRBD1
TGTGCCAGCTCACCCCAGGGGGACGAGAAGTCATGGAATGAGCAGTTCTTC
CASSPQGDEKSWNEQFF
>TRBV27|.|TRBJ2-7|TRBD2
TGTGCCAGCAGTTTAAAACCCAGCGGGAGGGCCGCCGAGCAGTACTTC
CASSLKPSGRAAEQYF
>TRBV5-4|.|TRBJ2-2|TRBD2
TGTGCCAGCACCCCTTCGCGGGAGGGTCCCGGGGAGCTGTTTTTT
CASTPSREGPGELFF
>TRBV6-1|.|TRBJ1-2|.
TGTGCCAGCAGTGACCAACCCCGGGGGGGGTTGTATGGCTACACCTTC
CASSDQPRGGLYGYTF
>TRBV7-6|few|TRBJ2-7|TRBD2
TGTGCCAGCAGTCCCGGGGGGACTAGGACCTACGAGCAGTACTTC
CASSPGGTRTYEQYF
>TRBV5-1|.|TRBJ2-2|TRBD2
TGCGCCAGCAGCCCGGGCGGGGGGCGGCCCGGGGAGCTGTTTTTT
CASSPGGGRPGELFF
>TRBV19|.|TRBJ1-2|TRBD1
TGTGCCAGTAGGGACCCCGGGACAGGGGGCAGTTATGGCTACACCTTC
CASRDPGTGGSYGYTF
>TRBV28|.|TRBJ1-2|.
TGTGCCAGCAGTTTAGCGTTTGGGCGAGTGTCTAACTATGGCTACACCTTC
CASSLAFGRVSNYGYTF
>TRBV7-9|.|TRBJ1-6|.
TGTGCCAGCAGCTTTGAGTCCCCCTCACCCCTCCACTTT
CASSFESPSPLHF
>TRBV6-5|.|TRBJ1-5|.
TGTGCCAGCAGCCGGACTCTCAATCAGCCCCAGCATTTT
CASSRTLNQPQHF
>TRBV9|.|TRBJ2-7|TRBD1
TGTGCCAGCAGCGTAGGGGACAGGAGCGCCTACGAGCAGTACTTC
CASSVGDRSAYEQYF
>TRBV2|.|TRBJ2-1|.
TGTGCCAGCAGTATCACTAAGGTCAATGAGCAGTTCTTC
CASSITKVNEQFF
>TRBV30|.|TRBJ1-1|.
TGTGCCTGGAGGGGGGAGGGGGGCTACACTGAAGCTTTCTTT
CAWRGEGGYTEAFF
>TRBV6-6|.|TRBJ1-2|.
TGTGCCAGCAGTTACTCAGGAGGGCCGAGCTATGGCTACACCTTC
CASSYSGGPSYGYTF
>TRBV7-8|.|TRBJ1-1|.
TGTGCCAGCAGCTTAGGACAGGCTGGCACTGAAGCTTTCTTT
CASSLGQAGTEAFF
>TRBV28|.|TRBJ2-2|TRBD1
TGTGCCAGCAGTTTCGACAGGGGGATCATGGCCGGGGAGCTGTTTTTT
CASSFDRGIMAGELFF
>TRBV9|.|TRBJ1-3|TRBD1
TGTGCCAGCAGCGTCACAGGGGTCTCTGGAAACACCATATATTTT
CASSVTGVSGNTIYF
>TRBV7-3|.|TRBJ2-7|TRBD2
TGTGCCAGCAGCCCTAAGGGACTAGCGGGGGACGAGCAGTACTTC
CASSPKGLAGDEQYF
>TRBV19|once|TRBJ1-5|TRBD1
TGTGCCAGTAGTAGTAGACAGGGCGGCAATCAGCCCCAGCATTTT
CASSSRQGGNQPQHF
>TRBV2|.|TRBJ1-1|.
TGTGCCAGCAGTGAAGGAGTCTTT
CASSEGVF
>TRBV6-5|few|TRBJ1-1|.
TGTGCCACCGAGGACATTCACACTGAAGCTTTCTTT
CATEDIHTEAFF
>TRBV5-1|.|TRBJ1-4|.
TGCGCCAGCAGCTTGGCGGGGGGAGGTGGTGAAAAACTGTTTTTT
CASSLAGGGGEKLFF
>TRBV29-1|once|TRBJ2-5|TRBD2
TGCAGCGTGGCCTTAGCGGGGGGGACCCAGTACTTC
CSVALAGGTQYF
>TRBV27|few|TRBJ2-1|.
TGTGCCAGCAGTCCGCAGGGCGAGAGCTCCTACAATGAGCAGTTCTTC
CASSPQGESSYNEQFF
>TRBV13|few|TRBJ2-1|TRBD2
TGTGCCAGCAGCTTCGAACCAATAGCGGGAGGGGTCAATGAGCAGTTCTTC
CASSFEPIAGGVNEQFF
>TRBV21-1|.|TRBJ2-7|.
TGTGCCAGCAGCAATTTGGTCCGTCGCGGGGAGCAGTACTTC
CASSNLVRRGEQYF
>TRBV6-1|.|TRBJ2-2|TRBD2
TGTGCCAGCAGTGGACTAGCGGGAGGGCCCGGGGAGCTGTTTTTT
CASSGLAGGPGELFF
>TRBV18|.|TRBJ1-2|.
TGTGCCAGCTCAACCACATCCGTATACTATGGCTACACCTTC
CASSTTSVYYGYTF
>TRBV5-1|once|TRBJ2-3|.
TGCGCCAGCAGCCGACCTGATGCGGTCACAGATACGCAGTATTTT
CASSRPDAVTDTQYF
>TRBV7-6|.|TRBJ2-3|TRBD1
TGTGCCAGCAGCTTAGTAGGGACAGATAGCACAGATACGCAGTATTTT
CASSLVGTDSTDTQYF
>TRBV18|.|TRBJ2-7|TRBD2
TGTGCCAGCTCATTGGGGACTAGCGGGGTCGCCTCCTACGAGCAGTACTTC
CASSLGTSGVASYEQYF
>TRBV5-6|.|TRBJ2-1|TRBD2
TGTGCCAGCAGCCTTCCGGGACTAGCGGGAAAAAACGAGAATGAGCAGTTCTTC
CASSLPGLAGKNENEQFF